This T cell receptor beta chain is drawn from a study of identical twins. The CDR3 has 12 amino acids. Germline V lookup: CDR1 KGHDR, CDR2 SFDVKD. V lost 12 bases to trimming and J lost 1 base, with 10 bases between them. From the 5' RACE reads, TCRdb called clonotypes with MiXCR, one entry per CDR3 protein. The table includes about 220,000 distinct CDR3 sequences, 6.5% to 8.5% detected once. This clonotype was observed a few times. Its specificity is not known. Study-level results: Cord blood beta clonotypes that were abundant carried fewer insertions, and memory repertoires showed no such trend.

These sequences were also reported in another study, on yellow fever vaccine responses in identical twins.

Sequencing was performed on memory (CD45RO+) T cells sorted from blood. The TCR was taken from a young woman in good health. The rearrangement joins TRBV24-1 to TRBJ2-3; TRBD1 is a possible D gene (6 bases). The CDR3 DNA sequence: TGTGCCGCCTCAGGGGGCACAGATACGCAGTATTTT. This sequence encodes CAASGGTDTQYF.